This TCR beta chain was obtained from a study of T-cell reconstitution after alpha-beta-depleted transplantation in children. General study points: By one year post-transplant, T-cell counts and diversity largely arose from T cells that were newly produced. Day-60 TCRbeta diversity that was high in some patients was derived from surviving recipient T cells and thymic progenitors. Expanded graft clones, several hundred of them, were reportedly the source of alpha-beta T cells about two months after transplant.

For this clonotype: As yet, its antigen is unknown.

Using unique molecular identifiers, the investigators prepared the TCRbeta library. In TCRdb, the PCR reads were re-called with MiXCR into one record per CDR3 protein. The sample holds roughly 120,000 distinct CDR3 sequences, 23% seen once. Specimen: PBMCs, mostly from graft donor cells, collected 180 days after TCRalphabeta/CD19-depleted stem cell transplant. The origin of this receptor is a male patient aged 2-15 years who had a stem cell transplant for chronic granulomatous disease, so the T cells may come from the graft donor.

The CDR3 DNA reads as TGCGCCAGCAGCTTGGAATCGCGAACGATCTACGAGCAGTACTTC. Translating it yields CASSLESRTIYEQYF. J is TRBJ2-7 and V is TRBV5-1; D uncertain. CDR3 length: 15 residues. Germline lookup yields CDR1 SGHRS and CDR2 YFSETQ. V dropped 0 bases and J dropped 3 bases, with 13 bases sitting between them.